This T cell receptor beta chain was captured by sequencing in a study of cytomegalovirus exposure and HLA in healthy donors. Findings of the study overall: In a later analysis, specific HLA alleles were associated with 15,000 to 20,000 TCR beta sequences at a 0.05 false discovery rate. An analysis done earlier found most TCR beta V segments productive about 87% or about 30% of the time. It has been reported that TCR beta sequences accurately predicted the HLA-A and HLA-B alleles of most subjects. Across all donors, roughly uniform sequencing depth was an assumption of the presence/absence analyses.

This clone was counted only a few times. Its antigen is undetermined. The PCR used 60 Vbeta and 13 Jbeta primers. The assay was immunoSEQ multiplex PCR, and TCRdb's table has in-frame clones only and misses some. The repertoire holds approximately 120,000 clones, with about 76% as singletons. V lost 5 bases to trimming and J lost 6 bases, with 20 bases between them. Germline V lookup: CDR1 MNHEY, CDR2 SVGAGI. The CDR3 sequence is 15 residues long. V gene TRBV6-5 combines with J gene TRBJ2-7; maybe TRBD2 (6 bases). The TCR sequence derives from a man aged 40-50 years in good health and CMV-seronegative. Sequences were obtained from PBMCs. CDR3 region: CASSAGPGEVSEQYF. The DNA of the CDR3 is TGTGCCAGCAGTGCAGGACCGGGAGAGGTCTCCGAGCAGTACTTC.